The next 21 T cell receptor beta chains were all read from a single sample in a study of CD8 T cells in Susac syndrome. A quantity of roughly 0.5 to 1 ug RNA underwent reverse transcription using random hexamers. MiXCR, run by TCRdb on the immunoSEQ multiplex PCR reads, gives a single entry per CDR3 protein. The table includes under 200,000 distinct CDR3 sequences, around 96% detected once. The sequencing sample was made of CD8+ T cells from PBMCs. These TCRs come from a human donor with multiple sclerosis.

J is TRBJ1-1 and V is TRBV27; TRBD1 might be the D (5 bases). The ends were cut back, 5 bases at V and 1 base at J, with 5 bases in the middle. The CDR3 covers 12 residues. Germline V lookup: CDR1 MNHEY, CDR2 SMNVEV (reference sequence). DNA for the CDR3: TGTGCCAGCAGTGGGACGAACACTGAAGCTTTCTTT. This gives the protein CASSGTNTEAFF.

The rearrangement joins TRBV15 to TRBJ2-2, with 7 nucleotides matching TRBD1. V dropped 3 bases and J dropped 4; count of bases not matched to a gene: 2. This CDR3 comprises 14 residues. In germline, CDR1 is LNHNV, CDR2 YYDKDF (reference sequence). Written as DNA, the CDR3 is TGTGCCACCAGCAGGGGGGACAGCACCGGGGAGCTGTTTTTT. This translates into CATSRGDSTGELFF.

The chain is built from TRBV29-1 and TRBJ2-7, with a possible D match to TRBD1 (5 bases). The CDR3 spans 15 residues. Trimming took off 0 bases at V and 5 bases at J, with 17 bases between the two ends. Germline lookup yields CDR1 SQVTM and CDR2 ANQGSEA. Here the CDR3 reads CSVEETQGFPDEQYF. The CDR3 DNA reads as TGCAGCGTTGAAGAAACCCAGGGCTTTCCCGACGAGCAGTACTTC.

CDR3 loop: CSARPKANTEAFF. The CDR3 DNA sequence: TGCAGTGCTAGACCCAAGGCGAACACTGAAGCTTTCTTT. The chain uses TRBV20-1 and TRBJ1-1; no firm D call. CDR1 is DFQATT, CDR2 SNEGSKA, per germline (reference sequence). Between the trimmed V and J ends, which lost 2 bases and 1 base, there was a span of 8 bases. The CDR3 sequence is 13 residues long.

The genes are TRBV28 and TRBJ2-1; TRBD2 matches at 13 bases. The CDR3 consists of 19 residues. J lost 3 bases, V lost 6 bases, and 14 bases had no gene match. In germline, CDR1 is MDHEN, CDR2 SYDVKM. CDR3 bases: TGTGCCAGCAGCAGACCGGGACTAGCGGGACCCATATTCTACAATGAGCAGTTCTTC. It is translated as CASSRPGLAGPIFYNEQFF. The full variable domain, rest sourced from reference TRBV28 and TRBJ2-1, is DVKVTQSSRYLVKRTGEKVFLECVQDMDHENMFWYRQDPGLGLRLIYFSYDVKMKEKGDIPEGYSVSREKKERFSLILESASTNQTSMYLCASSRPGLAGPIFYNEQFFGPGTRLTVL.

The chain employs TRBV3-1 and TRBJ2-7; 8 bases match TRBD1. CDR1 and CDR2 from the germline V gene are LGHDT and YNNKEL (reference sequence). V trimming: 1 base; J trimming: 4 bases; junction bases outside the gene matches: 3. The CDR3 is 14 amino acids. The DNA for the CDR3 is TGTGCCAGCAGCCAAGTGGGACAGGCGTACGAGCAGTACTTC. Translating it yields CASSQVGQAYEQYF.

The table lists this clonotype with a few counts. The junction does not match germline at one end; this may be a read error. The chain is built from TRBV15 and TRBJ1-1; D might be TRBD1 (6 bases). The CDR3 is 15 residues long. Germline V gene data show CDR1 as LNHNV and CDR2 as YYDKDF (reference sequence). The CDR3 region is CATSPPGLGGTEAFF. CDR3 nucleotides: TGTGCCACCAGCCCTCCAGGGCTGGGGGGCACTGAAGCTTTTTTT. Drawing the rest from reference TRBV15 and TRBJ1-1, the complete variable domain is DAMVIQNPRYQVTQFGKPVTLSCSQTLNHNVMYWYQQKSSQAPKLLFHYYDKDFNNEADTPDNFQSRRPNTSFCFLDIRSPGLGDTAMYLCATSPPGLGGTEAFFGQGTRLTVV.

The chain links TRBV6-1 to TRBJ2-4; 16 bases map to TRBD2. Germline V gives CDR1 MNHNS, CDR2 SASEGT. V trimming: 6 bases; J trimming: 0 bases; junction bases outside the gene matches: 5. This CDR3 has 18 residues. The CDR3 nucleotides read TGTGCCAGCAGCCAGGGACTAGCGGGAGGGCTAGCCAAAAACATTCAGTACTTC. This codes for CASSQGLAGGLAKNIQYF.

V is TRBV5-6 and J is TRBJ1-1; D is unresolved. The CDR3 runs to 12 residues. V was shortened by 6 bases and J by 4 bases, with 10 bases between the two germline ends. CDR1 and CDR2 (germline): SGHDT, YYEEEE. The CDR3 nucleotides read TGTGCCAGCATCCATCGGGGCACTGAAGCTTTCTTT. Translation gives CASIHRGTEAFF.

The chain recombines TRBV13 with TRBJ2-5; D is possibly TRBD1 (5 bases). The germline V and J ends were trimmed by 3 bases and 2 bases, with 7 bases remaining between them. Germline CDR1 and CDR2: PRHDT and FYEKMQ (reference sequence). The length of the CDR3 is 13 residues. The CDR3 sequence: CASSLDKQETQYF. Written as DNA, the CDR3 is TGTGCCAGCAGCTTGGACAAGCAAGAGACCCAGTACTTC. Looking up the rest from reference TRBV13 and TRBJ2-5 gives the full variable domain: AAGVIQSPRHLIKEKRETATLKCYPIPRHDTVYWYQQGPGQDPQFLISFYEKMQSDKGSIPDRFSAQQFSDYHSELNMSSLELGDSALYFCASSLDKQETQYFGPGTRLLVL.

This chain uses TRBV20-1 with TRBJ1-1; D is undetermined. The CDR3 contains 14 residues. Germline-derived CDR1 and CDR2 are DFQATT and SNEGSKA (reference sequence). Trimming left V 2 bases short and J 1 base short, with 11 bases between. DNA of the CDR3: TGCAGTGCTAGATCCGCGCGTCAGAACACTGAAGCTTTCTTT. The encoded protein is CSARSARQNTEAFF.

The chain combines TRBV9 with TRBJ2-7; 8 bases fit TRBD1. Germline V gene sequence: CDR1 SGDLS, CDR2 YYNGEE. V lost 4 bases and J lost 6; bases outside the gene matches: 9. This CDR3 comprises 14 residues. The CDR3 DNA reads as TGTGCCAGCAGCCCCTCCGGGACAGGTGGCGAGCAGTACTTC. Translation: CASSPSGTGGEQYF.

The chain combines TRBV4-1 with TRBJ2-2, with TRBD1 as a possible D gene (6 bases). Germline-derived CDR1 and CDR2 are MGHRA and YSYEKL. This CDR3 is built from 16 residues. Trimming stripped 2 bases from V and 3 bases from J, with 13 bases between. The DNA of the CDR3 is TGCGCCAGCAGCCAAAAGGGGGAGTTGGACACCGGGGAGCTGTTTTTT. Residues: CASSQKGELDTGELFF.

The chain is built from TRBV9 and TRBJ2-7, with 7 bases fitting TRBD2. With V trimmed by 5 bases and J by 1 base, 6 bases remained unmatched. Germline V gene lookup returns CDR1 SGDLS and CDR2 YYNGEE. The CDR3 has 14 residues. CDR3 DNA sequence: TGTGCCAGCAGTCCCGGGACTACATCCTACGAGCAGTACTTC. Translated: CASSPGTTSYEQYF.

The chain carries TRBV9 and TRBJ2-5, with no clear D. Germline CDR1 and CDR2: SGDLS and YYNGEE. V was cut by 4 bases and J by 5 bases, with 9 bases left in between. The CDR3 extends over 12 amino acids. DNA for the CDR3: TGTGCCAGCAGCACCAATCGGGAGACCCAGTACTTC. As protein: CASSTNRETQYF.

This chain uses TRBV4-1 with TRBJ2-1, with D unresolved. V was trimmed by 1 base and J by 3 bases, leaving 4 bases between them. The CDR3 runs 13 residues. Per germline, CDR1 MGHRA and CDR2 YSYEKL. CDR3 sequence reads: CASSQVGYNEQFF. CDR3 in DNA: TGCGCCAGCAGCCAAGTAGGCTACAATGAGCAGTTCTTC.

J is TRBJ1-1 and V is TRBV11-2; no firm D call. This CDR3 is built from 15 residues. Trimming took 2 bases from V and 4 from J, leaving 14 bases between them. CDR1 SGHAT and CDR2 FQNNGV come from the germline V gene. CDR3 coding DNA: TGTGCCAGCAGCTTAAGGAGCCCGTCCGGCACTGAAGCTTTCTTT. Translating it yields CASSLRSPSGTEAFF.

V and J are TRBV28 and TRBJ2-7; D is perhaps TRBD2 (5 bases). Germline-derived CDR1 and CDR2 are MDHEN and SYDVKM. V lost 9 bases and J 7 bases, leaving 25 bases between the germline ends. The CDR3 length is 15 residues. The CDR3 here is CASRRLPVPSGEQYF. CDR3 nucleotide sequence: TGTGCCAGTCGTAGACTCCCAGTTCCATCGGGGGAGCAGTACTTC.

This clonotype appeared once. The chain combines TRBV3-1 with TRBJ2-7; D is tentatively TRBD1 or TRBD2 (5 bases each). V gave up 0 bases and J gave up 6 bases, with 15 bases separating them. CDR1 and CDR2 (germline): LGHDT, YNNKEL (reference sequence). This CDR3 region has 15 residues. The DNA for the CDR3 is TGTGCCAGCAGCCAAGATTTCGGGGCTTCGGGCGAGCAGTACTTC. Encoded protein: CASSQDFGASGEQYF.

The rearrangement uses TRBV28 and TRBJ2-3; perhaps TRBD2 as D (6 bases). Germline V gives CDR1 MDHEN, CDR2 SYDVKM. There are 14 residues in the CDR3. V lost 6 bases and J 10 bases, leaving 20 bases between the germline ends. In DNA form, the CDR3 reads TGTGCCAGCAGACCATTCGGGAGAAAGCCCCCGCAGTATTTT. Amino acids: CASRPFGRKPPQYF.

The chain links TRBV4-2 to TRBJ2-1; maybe TRBD2 (6 bases). The V end was cut by 5 bases, the J end by 7 bases, with 9 bases between. The CDR3 has 12 amino acids. CDR1 and CDR2 from the germline V gene are LGHNA and YNFKEQ. For the CDR3, the DNA is TGTGCCAGCAGCATCCGGGAGAATGAGCAGTTCTTC. Translating gives CASSIRENEQFF.